Below, 9 T cell receptor beta chains from the same sample are listed, as sequenced in a study of blood T cell repertoires in COVID-19. Clones were read by immunoSEQ multiplex PCR, and TCRdb kept only the in-frame ones, dropping some. Among more than 90,000 clones, roughly 85% were seen once, and the ten largest hold about 1.3%. The sequencing input was peripheral blood. The source of these receptors is a man between 40 and 49 years old with acute or convalescent COVID-19.

V gene TRBV9 combines with J gene TRBJ2-7; TRBD1 is a possible D gene (6 bases). The V gene's germline CDR1 is SGDLS and CDR2 YYNGEE. Trimming took 4 bases from V and 2 from J, leaving 16 bases between them. CDR3 length: 15 residues. The CDR3 sequence is CASSTDRPLPYEQYF. CDR3 sequence (DNA): TGTGCCAGCAGCACCGACAGGCCCCTTCCCTACGAGCAGTACTTC.

The J gene is TRBJ1-5, the V gene TRBV9; perhaps TRBD1 as D (5 bases). CDR1 is SGDLS, CDR2 YYNGEE, per germline. The CDR3 covers 16 residues. V dropped 3 bases and J dropped 3 bases, with 16 bases sitting between them. CDR3 in DNA: TGTGCCAGCAGCGCCCTGCCCGACAGCCTCAATCAGCCCCAGCATTTT. Translating it yields CASSALPDSLNQPQHF.

Here the CDR3 reads CASSKTGFGGSPLHF. The CDR3 DNA reads TGTGCCAGCAGCAAAACCGGGTTCGGCGGTTCACCCCTCCACTTT. The genes are TRBV28 and TRBJ1-6; D gene ambiguous. This CDR3 spans 15 amino acids. Germline V gives CDR1 MDHEN, CDR2 SYDVKM. V was cut by 6 bases and J by 9 bases, with 18 bases left in between.

V usage is TRBV7-9 and J usage is TRBJ1-1, with D maybe TRBD1 (6 bases). V was shortened by 5 bases and J by 4 bases, with 11 bases between the two germline ends. Germline assignment: CDR1 SEHNR and CDR2 FQNEAQ (reference sequence). This CDR3 region has 13 residues. The CDR3 here is CASSMTGPTEAFF. In nucleotides, the CDR3 is TGTGCCAGCAGCATGACAGGTCCCACTGAAGCTTTCTTT.

The J gene is TRBJ2-1, the V gene TRBV19; TRBD2 matches 9 bases. This CDR3 comprises 16 residues. Per germline, CDR1 LNHDA and CDR2 SQIVND (reference sequence). The V gene end was trimmed by 0 bases and the J gene end by 7 bases; junction bases not matched to a gene: 7. The CDR3 protein is CASSIDLRGGLNEQFF. CDR3 nucleotides: TGTGCCAGTAGTATAGATTTGCGGGGGGGCTTGAATGAGCAGTTCTTC.

The V and J genes are TRBV15 and TRBJ2-1; D is perhaps TRBD1 (5 bases). Trimming shortened V by 6 bases and J by 8 bases, and 11 bases separated the two germline ends. This CDR3 spans 12 amino acids. CDR1 is LNHNV and CDR2 is YYDKDF in the germline V gene (reference sequence). As DNA, the CDR3 is TGTGCCACCAGAATCTTAGGGGATGAGCAGTTCTTC. Residues: CATRILGDEQFF.

The rearrangement uses TRBV18 and TRBJ1-6; TRBD1 aligns across 11 bases. This CDR3 region has 14 residues. V lost 5 bases and J lost 9; bases outside the gene matches: 3. CDR1 KGHSH and CDR2 LQKENI come from the germline V gene. The CDR3 nucleotides are TGTGCCAGCTCAGGGACAGGGGGAACTTCACCCCTCCACTTT. Protein: CASSGTGGTSPLHF.

V and J are TRBV2 and TRBJ2-1; TRBD2 might be the D (6 bases). From germline, CDR1 is SNHLY and CDR2 FYNNEI. The V and J ends lost 5 bases and 16 bases respectively, with 21 bases between them. The CDR3 covers 13 residues. Written as DNA, the CDR3 is TGTGCCAGCAGTCGGGAGTTCGGGAAAAGTATATTCTTC. It specifies CASSREFGKSIFF.

The J gene is TRBJ2-1, the V gene TRBV11-2; maybe TRBD2 (6 bases). The CDR3 is 15 amino acids. CDR1 and CDR2 (germline): SGHAT, FQNNGV. V lost 7 bases to trimming and J lost 5 bases, with 18 bases between them. The chain's CDR3 is CASIPLASGHNEQFF. The CDR3 nucleotides read TGTGCCAGCATCCCTCTGGCCAGCGGGCACAATGAGCAGTTCTTC.